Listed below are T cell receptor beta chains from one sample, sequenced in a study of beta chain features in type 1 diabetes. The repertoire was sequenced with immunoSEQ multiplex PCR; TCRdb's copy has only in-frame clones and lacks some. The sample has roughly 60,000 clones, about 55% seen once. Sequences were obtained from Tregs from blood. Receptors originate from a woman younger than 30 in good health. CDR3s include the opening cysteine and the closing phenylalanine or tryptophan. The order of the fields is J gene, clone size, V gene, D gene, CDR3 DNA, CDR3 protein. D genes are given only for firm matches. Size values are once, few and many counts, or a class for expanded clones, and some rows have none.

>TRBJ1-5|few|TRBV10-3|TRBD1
TGTGCCATCAGCTCTGGACAGGGGGTTAATCAGCCCCAGCATTTT
CAISSGQGVNQPQHF
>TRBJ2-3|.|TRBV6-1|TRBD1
TGTGCCAGCAGTGCGGGGACAGGGGCTCGCACAGATACGCAGTATTTT
CASSAGTGARTDTQYF
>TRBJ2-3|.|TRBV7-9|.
TGTGCCAGCAGCCGCACTGATACGCAGTATTTT
CASSRTDTQYF
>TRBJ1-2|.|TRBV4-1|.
TGCGCCAGCAGCCAAGATCTTGAAACTTGGTCTGGCTACACCTTC
CASSQDLETWSGYTF
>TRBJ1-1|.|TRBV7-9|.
TGTGCCAGCAGCTTATCCGGGGGTACTGAAGCTTTCTTT
CASSLSGGTEAFF
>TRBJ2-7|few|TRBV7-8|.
TGTGCCAGCAGCTTAGACAGGGTGTACGAGCAGTACTTC
CASSLDRVYEQYF
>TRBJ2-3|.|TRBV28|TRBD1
TGTGCCAGCAGTTTCGGGACAGCAGATACGCAGTATTTT
CASSFGTADTQYF
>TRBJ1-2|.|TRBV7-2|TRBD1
TGTGCCAGCAGTAGAACATTCTCGGGACAGCGGCGAGGTGGCTACACCTTC
CASSRTFSGQRRGGYTF
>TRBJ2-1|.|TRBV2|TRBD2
TGTGCCAGCAGTTACGGGACTAGCGGGAATCTGTTCTTC
CASSYGTSGNLFF
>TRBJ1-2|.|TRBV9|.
TGTGCCAGCAGTGCCGGGGCTAACTATGGCTACACCTTC
CASSAGANYGYTF
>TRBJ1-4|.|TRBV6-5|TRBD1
TGTGCCAGCAGTACAGGGGGGGGTGAAAAACTGTTTTTT
CASSTGGGEKLFF
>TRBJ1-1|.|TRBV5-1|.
TGCGCCAGCAGACACGCTGAATGGTCAGGGATGATGAACACTGAAGCTTTCTTT
CASRHAEWSGMMNTEAFF
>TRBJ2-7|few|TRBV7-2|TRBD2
TGTGCCAGCAGCCGCGGTAGCGGGGGGCTCTCCTACGAGCAGTACTTC
CASSRGSGGLSYEQYF
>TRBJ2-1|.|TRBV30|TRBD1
TGTGCCTGGAGCGAAACAGGGGGCCCTGAGCAGTTCTTC
CAWSETGGPEQFF
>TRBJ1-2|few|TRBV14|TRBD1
TGTGCCAGCAGCCAACGGGACAGTGCCATTTATGGCTACACCTTC
CASSQRDSAIYGYTF
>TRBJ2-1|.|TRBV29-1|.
TGCAGCACGCGGGCTTACAATGAGCAGTTCTTC
CSTRAYNEQFF
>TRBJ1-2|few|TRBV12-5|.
TGTGCTAGTGGTTTGCCCGGGGGTAGTGGCTACACCTTC
CASGLPGGSGYTF
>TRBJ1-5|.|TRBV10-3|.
TGTGCCATCAGTGAGGCGGGGGCTGGCAATCAGCCCCAGCATTTT
CAISEAGAGNQPQHF